This T cell receptor (beta chain) was retrieved from a study of blood T cells in healthy people across ages. Findings and caveats of the study: Per million T cells, TCR beta diversity dropped about linearly as age rose. Naive T cell percentage and TCR beta diversity correlated strongly.

This clonotype was recorded a few times. Its antigen remains unknown. The second PCR ran roughly 7 to 12 cycles with a sample-barcoded 5' primer and J-beta primers. TCRdb re-derived calls from the 5' RACE reads in MiXCR, one entry per CDR3 protein. The sample consists of about 1.1 million distinct CDR3 sequences, 35% to 45% of them appearing once. V was trimmed by 5 bases and J by 4 bases, leaving 20 bases between them. Germline CDR1 and CDR2: SGHTA and FQGNSA. The CDR3 has 16 amino acids. The chain is built from TRBV7-2 and TRBJ1-1; D not resolved. The specimen was blood. The clonotype was recovered from a man aged 18 to 30 in good health. Here the CDR3 DNA reads TGTGCCAGCAGCCGGAAATCGGGGTATGATGGCACTGAAGCTTTCTTT. The encoded protein is CASSRKSGYDGTEAFF.